A selection of T cell receptor beta chains follows, all from one sample in a study of PD-L1 blockade in urothelial cancer. Clones were sequenced by immunoSEQ multiplex PCR, and TCRdb holds only the in-frame ones, with some missing. The sample records tens of thousands of clones, roughly four fifths being singletons. Sequencing used PBMCs, obtained around atezolizumab (anti-PD-L1) treatment. The receptor source for this set is a man aged 65-85 years with urothelial cancer. Each CDR3 is given with its conserved first and last residue. Each record gives: J gene, V gene, clone size, D gene, CDR3 protein, CDR3 DNA. The D gene is left open where the match is weak. Size values are once, few and many counts, or a class for expanded clones, and some rows have none.

TRBJ1-1	TRBV19	medium-sized	NA	CASSWLVGSEAFF	TGTGCCAGTAGTTGGCTGGTGGGCTCTGAAGCTTTCTTT
TRBJ1-1	TRBV7-9	NA	TRBD1	CASASQGFAEAFF	TGTGCCAGCGCCTCACAGGGGTTCGCTGAAGCTTTCTTT
TRBJ2-7	TRBV9	NA	NA	CASSVAGLGYEQYF	TGTGCCAGCAGCGTAGCGGGACTCGGCTACGAGCAGTACTTC
TRBJ2-2	TRBV18	NA	TRBD2	CASSPRGGAEITGELFF	TGTGCCAGCTCACCACGGGGGGGAGCGGAAATCACCGGGGAGCTGTTTTTT
TRBJ2-7	TRBV28	once	NA	CASSFSLLGGYEQYF	TGTGCCAGCAGTTTCTCTCTGTTGGGAGGTTACGAGCAGTACTTC
TRBJ1-3	TRBV9	NA	NA	CASSVAVRGSGNTIYF	TGTGCCAGCAGCGTAGCTGTTAGAGGCTCTGGAAACACCATATATTTT
TRBJ1-1	TRBV19	NA	NA	CASSIDKSSEAFF	TGTGCCAGTAGTATAGACAAAAGTAGTGAAGCTTTCTTT
TRBJ1-1	TRBV5-4	NA	TRBD1	CASSLPGQATTEAFF	TGTGCCAGCAGCTTACCGGGACAGGCGACCACTGAAGCTTTCTTT
TRBJ1-2	TRBV6-5	NA	NA	CASSKGRGVNYGYTF	TGTGCCAGCAGTAAGGGTCGGGGGGTTAACTATGGCTACACCTTC
TRBJ1-1	TRBV2	NA	NA	CASSLPQGKTEAFF	TGTGCCAGCAGTTTACCCCAGGGGAAAACTGAAGCTTTCTTT
TRBJ2-1	TRBV19	NA	NA	CASSRQSNEQFF	TGTGCCAGTAGTAGGCAGTCCAATGAGCAGTTCTTC
TRBJ2-3	TRBV12-5	NA	NA	CASAQQVSTDTQYF	TGTGCTAGTGCCCAACAAGTTAGCACAGATACGCAGTATTTT
TRBJ1-4	TRBV19	few	NA	CASTPGGYEKLFF	TGTGCCAGTACTCCCGGCGGGTACGAAAAACTGTTTTTT
TRBJ1-2	TRBV11-2	NA	TRBD1	CASSLDLGRGLGGYTF	TGTGCCAGCAGCTTAGATCTTGGAAGGGGGCTTGGAGGCTACACCTTC
TRBJ2-5	TRBV18	NA	NA	CASSPLGQFRETQYF	TGTGCCAGCTCACCACTTGGACAGTTTAGAGAGACCCAGTACTTC
TRBJ1-1	TRBV27	NA	TRBD1	CASSPLGTGNTEAFF	TGTGCCAGCAGTCCCCTCGGGACAGGGAACACTGAAGCTTTCTTT
TRBJ2-3	TRBV28	NA	TRBD1	CASSLSPGTAQASTDTQYF	TGTGCCAGCAGTCTATCGCCTGGGACAGCCCAGGCTAGCACAGATACGCAGTATTTT
TRBJ2-7	TRBV19	few	NA	CASSSTGTLQYF	TGTGCCAGTAGTAGTACCGGGACACTCCAGTACTTC
TRBJ2-1	TRBV29-1	NA	TRBD1	CSSDRGSYNEQFF	TGCAGCTCCGACAGGGGGTCCTACAATGAGCAGTTCTTC
TRBJ2-7	TRBV2	NA	NA	CASRRSGGSDEQYF	TGTGCCAGCAGACGATCAGGGGGGTCGGACGAGCAGTACTTC
TRBJ1-1	TRBV29-1	NA	NA	CSVGASNTEAFF	TGCAGCGTTGGGGCATCTAACACTGAAGCTTTCTTT
TRBJ1-2	TRBV11-2	once	TRBD1	CASSAGTGGGYGYTF	TGTGCCAGCAGCGCCGGGACAGGGGGTGGCTATGGCTACACCTTC
TRBJ2-7	TRBV27	NA	NA	CASSLAGGSEQYF	TGTGCCAGCAGTTTGGCAGGTGGATCCGAGCAGTACTTC
TRBJ2-1	TRBV9	NA	NA	CASSVESTPQEGNEQFF	TGTGCCAGCAGCGTAGAATCGACACCCCAGGAGGGCAATGAGCAGTTCTTC
TRBJ2-1	TRBV7-2	NA	NA	CASNRQNNEQFF	TGTGCCAGCAACCGACAGAACAATGAGCAGTTCTTC
TRBJ2-3	TRBV29-1	NA	NA	CSVEARRPGGTDTQYF	TGCAGCGTTGAGGCGCGGAGGCCGGGGGGCACAGATACGCAGTATTTT
TRBJ2-7	TRBV11-2	NA	TRBD2	CASSSYGLAGDIEQYF	TGTGCCAGCAGCTCGTACGGACTAGCGGGAGATATCGAGCAGTACTTC
TRBJ1-1	TRBV27	few	NA	CASSTWTIKGTEAFF	TGTGCCAGCAGTACCTGGACAATCAAAGGCACTGAAGCTTTCTTT
TRBJ2-2	TRBV4-1	NA	TRBD1	CASRAPGQGDTGELFF	TGCGCCAGCAGAGCACCGGGACAGGGCGACACCGGGGAGCTGTTTTTT
TRBJ2-1	TRBV7-2	once	NA	CASSLAGGAAEQFF	TGTGCCAGCAGCTTAGCAGGGGGAGCGGCCGAGCAGTTCTTC
TRBJ2-7	TRBV5-1	NA	TRBD2	CASSPTSGSYEQYF	TGCGCCAGCAGTCCGACTAGCGGGAGCTACGAGCAGTACTTC
TRBJ2-1	TRBV5-6	NA	TRBD2	CASGGGAGDYNEQFF	TGTGCCAGCGGCGGGGGGGCGGGGGACTACAATGAGCAGTTCTTC
TRBJ2-1	TRBV9	NA	NA	CASSVATGTPTYNEQFF	TGTGCCAGCAGCGTAGCTACGGGAACGCCGACCTACAATGAGCAGTTCTTC
TRBJ1-1	TRBV28	NA	NA	CASRTPGRNTEAFF	TGTGCCAGCAGAACCCCAGGTAGGAACACTGAAGCTTTCTTT
TRBJ1-2	TRBV29-1	NA	TRBD1	CSVEDWDRANGYTF	TGCAGCGTTGAAGATTGGGACAGGGCGAATGGCTACACCTTC
TRBJ1-2	TRBV28	NA	NA	CASSLLRGFGVFYGYTF	TGTGCCAGCAGTTTACTTCGGGGGTTCGGGGTGTTCTATGGCTACACCTTC
TRBJ2-1	TRBV6-1	NA	NA	CASKLSSYNEQFF	TGTGCCAGCAAACTAAGCTCCTACAATGAGCAGTTCTTC
TRBJ1-1	TRBV21-1	NA	NA	CAVGGATEAFF	TGTGCCGTCGGGGGGGCGACTGAAGCTTTCTTT
TRBJ2-3	TRBV5-1	NA	TRBD2	CASSLVSGRADTQYF	TGCGCCAGCAGCTTGGTGAGCGGGAGGGCGGATACGCAGTATTTT
TRBJ2-2	TRBV30	NA	NA	CAWSRTWTATGELFF	TGTGCCTGGAGTAGGACATGGACGGCGACCGGGGAGCTGTTTTTT
TRBJ2-7	TRBV18	NA	NA	CASSPLEGNTYEQYF	TGTGCCAGCTCACCATTGGAGGGCAACACCTACGAGCAGTACTTC
TRBJ1-5	TRBV27	NA	NA	CASSLSGGNQPQHF	TGTGCCAGCAGTTTATCAGGGGGCAATCAGCCCCAGCATTTT
TRBJ1-2	TRBV28	NA	TRBD1	CASSRTDRDNGYTF	TGTGCCAGCAGCAGAACGGACAGGGACAATGGCTACACCTTC
TRBJ2-1	TRBV6-6	NA	NA	CASVKGGAYNEQFF	TGTGCCAGCGTAAAGGGGGGGGCCTACAATGAGCAGTTCTTC